A single sample gave rise to the 15 T cell receptor beta chains below, sequenced in a study of CD8+ T cells in alopecia areata. Regarding treatment: oral pan-JAK inhibitor, 5-10 mg twice daily. RNA extraction was followed by reverse transcription into cDNA, which acted as the sequencing template. Assay: immunoSEQ multiplex PCR; the TCRdb copy retains only in-frame clones and omits some. Of fewer than 250,000 clones in the sample, 50% to 75% were seen once. The material was CD4+ T cells sorted from blood, obtained at week 4, from a patient treated with tofacitinib. The source of these receptors is a human donor with alopecia areata.

The CDR3 loop reads CASRTDRVNTEAFF. CDR3 DNA: TGTGCCAGCAGAACCGACAGGGTGAACACTGAAGCTTTCTTT. This chain links TRBV2 with TRBJ1-1; 7 bases are a match to TRBD1. The CDR3 covers 14 residues. Germline V gene data show CDR1 as SNHLY and CDR2 as FYNNEI. V was clipped by 6 bases and J by 0 bases; unmatched bases: 4. Together with reference TRBV2 and TRBJ1-1, the CDR3 gives the full variable domain: EPEVTQTPSHQVTQMGQEVILRCVPISNHLYFYWYRQILGQKVEFLVSFYNNEISEKSEIFDDQFSVERPDGSNFTLKIRSTKLEDSAMYFCASRTDRVNTEAFFGQGTRLTVV.

This clone turned up a few times. This chain links TRBV6-5 with TRBJ1-1; no clear D. Germline assignment: CDR1 MNHEY and CDR2 SVGAGI. V shed 1 base and J shed 1 base, with 4 bases lying between them. CDR3 size: 13 residues. CDR3 in DNA: TGTGCCAGCAGTTACTGGCAGAACACTGAAGCTTTCTTT. It codes for CASSYWQNTEAFF.

This chain connects TRBV4-3 to TRBJ1-3; D unresolved. Germline V gives CDR1 LGHNA, CDR2 YSLEER. CDR3 length equals 17 residues. V dropped 0 bases and J dropped 2 bases, with 14 bases sitting between them. For the CDR3, the DNA is TGCGCCAGCAGCCAAGATCTTGGGCACGGGGCTGGAAACACCATATATTTT. Translating gives CASSQDLGHGAGNTIYF.

The chain uses TRBV5-1 and TRBJ1-6, with D possibly TRBD1 on 5 matching bases. CDR1 SGHRS and CDR2 YFSETQ come from the germline V gene. V was cut by 4 bases and J by 6 bases, with 11 bases left in between. CDR3 length: 14 residues. The CDR3, as DNA: TGCGCCAGCAGCCCGGGGGTGACTAATTCACCCCTCCACTTT. Amino acids: CASSPGVTNSPLHF.

The V gene is TRBV6-5, the J gene TRBJ1-2; the match to TRBD1 covers 8 bases. The junction had 5 bases not matched to a gene; V was cut back by 2 bases and J by 6 bases. Germline V gives CDR1 MNHEY, CDR2 SVGAGI. This CDR3 is built from 14 residues. The CDR3 DNA reads TGTGCCAGCAGTTACCTACAGGGGGTTGATGGCTACACCTTC. It specifies CASSYLQGVDGYTF.

The sample holds a few counts of this clone. The chain uses TRBV30 and TRBJ1-4, with D possibly matching TRBD1 (5 bases). Trimming shortened V by 1 base and J by 10 bases, and 16 bases separated the two germline ends. CDR1 and CDR2 (germline): GTSNPN, SVGIG (reference sequence). The CDR3 has 14 residues. The DNA of the CDR3 is TGTGCCTGGAGTGCCAATAGAGACGGGGGAAAACTGTTTTTT. This gives the protein CAWSANRDGGKLFF.

The chain has TRBV4-1 and TRBJ2-3; D possibly corresponds to TRBD2 (5 bases). Trimming cost V 0 bases and J 0 bases, with 10 bases left between them. The CDR3 is made up of 16 amino acids. Germline V gene data show CDR1 as MGHRA and CDR2 as YSYEKL. The DNA of the CDR3 is TGCGCCAGCAGCCAAGATCGGTCTAGCAGCACAGATACGCAGTATTTT. The encoded protein is CASSQDRSSSTDTQYF.

V and J are TRBV15 and TRBJ2-2, with D tentatively TRBD1 (5 bases). V lost 5 bases and J 3 bases, leaving 13 bases between the germline ends. Germline V gives CDR1 LNHNV, CDR2 YYDKDF (reference sequence). The CDR3 contains 15 residues. DNA of the CDR3: TGTGCCACCAGCCCCCACCTAGGGGACACCGGGGAGCTGTTTTTT. Amino acids: CATSPHLGDTGELFF.

This clone showed up just a few times. The rearrangement uses TRBV15 and TRBJ2-5; D not resolved. Trimming left V 0 bases short and J 4 bases short, with 6 bases between. The CDR3 is made up of 13 amino acids. Germline loops: CDR1 LNHNV, CDR2 YYDKDF (reference sequence). The CDR3 DNA is TGTGCCACCAGCAGAGATTGGGGAGAGACCCAGTACTTC. Translating gives CATSRDWGETQYF.

The J gene is TRBJ1-1, the V gene TRBV6-5, with D possibly being TRBD1 (6 bases). Trimming pared 0 bases from V and 0 bases from J, leaving 8 bases between. The CDR3 consists of 15 residues. Looked up from germline, CDR1 is MNHEY and CDR2 is SVGAGI. The CDR3 DNA sequence: TGTGCCAGCAGTTACTCGTGGGACATGAACACTGAAGCTTTCTTT. It is translated as CASSYSWDMNTEAFF.

This clone was seen just once. V is TRBV30 and J is TRBJ2-3; possibly TRBD1 for D (5 bases). Germline V gives CDR1 GTSNPN, CDR2 SVGIG (reference sequence). The CDR3 runs 14 residues. The V and J ends lost 4 bases and 1 base respectively, with 12 bases between them. For the CDR3, the DNA is TGTGCCTGGACCCATGGGGCCGGCACAGATACGCAGTATTTT. Translating gives CAWTHGAGTDTQYF.

For this clone: Additional DNA sequences in this sample encode the identical CDR3. The J gene is TRBJ1-2, the V gene TRBV29-1; 7 positions agree with TRBD1. V lost 7 bases and J lost 3; bases outside the gene matches: 2. Germline CDR1 reads SQVTM; CDR2 reads ANQGSEA. This CDR3 has 11 amino acids. The CDR3 region has the DNA TGCAGCGCAGGGGGTGACTATGGCTACACCTTC. This encodes CSAGGDYGYTF. The full variable domain, completed using reference TRBV29-1 and TRBJ1-2, is SAVISQKPSRDICQRGTSLTIQCQVDSQVTMMFWYRQQPGQSLTLIATANQGSEATYESGFVIDKFPISRPNLTFSTLTVSNMSPEDSSIYLCSAGGDYGYTFGSGTRLTVV.

This chain's CDR3 is CASSTSWSGTEAFF. The CDR3 DNA follows: TGTGCCAGTAGTACTTCATGGAGTGGCACTGAAGCTTTCTTT. The chain joins TRBV19 to TRBJ1-1; D is undetermined. This CDR3 has 14 amino acids. Trimming cost V 4 bases and J 4 bases, with 13 bases left between them. Germline lookup yields CDR1 LNHDA and CDR2 SQIVND (reference sequence). The whole variable domain, filled in from reference TRBV19 and TRBJ1-1, reads DGGITQSPKYLFRKEGQNVTLSCEQNLNHDAMYWYRQDPGQGLRLIYYSQIVNDFQKGDIAEGYSVSREKKESFPLTVTSAQKNPTAFYLCASSTSWSGTEAFFGQGTRLTVV.

The chain joins TRBV11-2 to TRBJ2-5, with D unresolved. Per germline, CDR1 SGHAT and CDR2 FQNNGV. The V and J ends lost 1 base and 7 bases respectively, with 10 bases between them. The CDR3 has 13 amino acids. The CDR3 DNA follows: TGTGCCAGCAGCTTAGGGGTTGCAGGGACCCAGTACTTC. Encoded protein: CASSLGVAGTQYF.

V is TRBV10-3 and J is TRBJ2-3; TRBD1 might be the D (5 bases). This CDR3 region has 15 residues. In germline, CDR1 is ENHRY, CDR2 SYGVKD. V gave up 4 bases and J gave up 2 bases, with 13 bases separating them. The CDR3 here is CAISGGLQPTDTQYF. The CDR3 DNA is TGTGCCATCAGTGGGGGCCTGCAGCCCACAGATACGCAGTATTTT.